These 32 T cell receptor beta chains came from one sample sequenced in a study of beta chain features in type 1 diabetes (dated by TCRdb to 2016 to 2018). Library preparation employed the immunoSEQ multiplex PCR assay. The entire isolated RNA was reverse transcribed using the High Capacity cDNA Reverse Transcription Kit, and thus expressed TCRB transcripts were sequenced. In TCRdb, the immuneACCESS table is reduced to in-frame sequences with V and J assigned. These tables do not hold every clone; where another copy was compared, an unresolved V gene accounts for under half, and the others remain unexplained. This sample gives 640,000 or so clones in total; about 14% of them show up just once. The ten largest clones add up to approximately 0.043% of the sample. Their antigen targets remain unknown. Here is what the overall study found, with its caveats: In all four CD4+ subsets, TCRB CDR3 length was moderately but significantly shorter in type 1 diabetes patients.

Sequenced material: naive CD4+ T cells from blood. Per the publication, the cell subset or site label means: true naive CD4+ T cells. The receptors were sampled from a man in his late teens or twenties with type 1 diabetes.

This clone was detected only a few times. The chain is built from TRBV6-6 and TRBJ2-1; no firm D call. There are 15 residues in the CDR3. Germline CDR1 MNHNY, CDR2 SVGAGI (reference sequence). Trimming shortened V by 2 bases and J by 0 bases, and 8 bases separated the two germline ends. The CDR3 coding sequence is TGTGCCAGCAGTTACGCAGCCAGCTCCTACAATGAGCAGTTCTTC. This sequence encodes CASSYAASSYNEQFF.

The V and J genes are TRBV9 and TRBJ2-2; D assignment may be TRBD1 or TRBD2 (6 bases each). V was clipped by 5 bases and J by 5 bases, with 16 bases between them. The CDR3 contains 15 residues. Germline-derived CDR1 and CDR2 are SGDLS and YYNGEE. The CDR3 here is CASRRGTVGTGELFF. The CDR3 DNA is TGTGCCAGCAGGAGGGGGACTGTGGGTACCGGGGAGCTGTTTTTT.

This clone came up a few times. V usage is TRBV29-1 and J usage is TRBJ2-7, with a weak D call TRBD2 (7 bases). CDR1 and CDR2 from the germline V gene are SQVTM and ANQGSEA. CDR3 length: 14 amino acids. V lost 5 bases and J lost 0, with 14 bases in between. CDR3 region: CSVLAGASSYEQYF. CDR3 nucleotide sequence: TGCAGCGTTCTGGCGGGGGCCAGCTCCTACGAGCAGTACTTC.

J is TRBJ1-5 and V is TRBV5-6; D gene ambiguous. The CDR3 loop spans 12 amino acids. V lost 1 base to trimming and J lost 5 bases, with 4 bases between them. CDR1 and CDR2 (germline): SGHDT, YYEEEE. CDR3 sequence reads: CASSLTDQPQHF. In nucleotides, the CDR3 is TGTGCCAGCAGCTTGACAGATCAGCCCCAGCATTTT.

The genes are TRBV28 and TRBJ1-5; D is ambiguous. Trimming cost V 4 bases and J 6 bases, with 4 bases left between them. CDR1 and CDR2 from the germline V gene are MDHEN and SYDVKM. This CDR3 spans 11 amino acids. The CDR3 protein is CASSYSQPQHF. The CDR3 DNA is TGTGCCAGCAGTTACTCTCAGCCCCAGCATTTT. Full variable domain (rest looked up from reference TRBV28 and TRBJ1-5): DVKVTQSSRYLVKRTGEKVFLECVQDMDHENMFWYRQDPGLGLRLIYFSYDVKMKEKGDIPEGYSVSREKKERFSLILESASTNQTSMYLCASSYSQPQHFGDGTRLSIL.

This clone has only a few counts. The genes are TRBV30 and TRBJ1-2; D is possibly TRBD1 (6 bases). V dropped 0 bases and J dropped 7 bases, with 12 bases sitting between them. CDR3 length: 13 residues. In germline, CDR1 is GTSNPN, CDR2 SVGIG (reference sequence). The CDR3, as DNA: TGTGCCTGGAGTGTGCTGGGGGCTGCTGGCTACACCTTC. Protein product: CAWSVLGAAGYTF. The complete variable domain, with remaining parts taken from reference TRBV30 and TRBJ1-2, reads SQTIHQWPATLVQPVGSPLSLECTVEGTSNPNLYWYRQAAGRGLQLLFYSVGIGQISSEVPQNLSASRPQDRQFILSSKKLLLSDSGFYLCAWSVLGAAGYTFGSGTRLTVV.

This clone has more than one count but fewer than ten. The chain employs TRBV5-6 and TRBJ1-1; a weak D match, TRBD1 (5 bases). The CDR3 totals 13 residues. Germline V gene lookup returns CDR1 SGHDT and CDR2 YYEEEE. The V gene lost 2 bases and the J gene lost 3 bases, with 8 bases spanning the gap. CDR3: CASSLGVDTEAFF. In DNA form, the CDR3 reads TGTGCCAGCAGCTTAGGGGTCGACACTGAAGCTTTCTTT. The full variable domain, rest sourced from reference TRBV5-6 and TRBJ1-1, is DAGVTQSPTHLIKTRGQQVTLRCSPKSGHDTVSWYQQALGQGPQFIFQYYEEEERQRGNFPDRFSGHQFPNYSSELNVNALLLGDSALYLCASSLGVDTEAFFGQGTRLTVV.

The table lists this clone with a few counts. The sample has other DNA sequences that encode this CDR3 too. The chain joins TRBV9 to TRBJ2-1; 8 bases are shared with TRBD2. The CDR3 has 15 residues. Germline trimming cut 3 bases from V and 0 bases from J; bases unmatched to any gene: 2. Germline CDR1 reads SGDLS; CDR2 reads YYNGEE. The CDR3 sequence is CASSAGTSSYNEQFF. The CDR3 DNA follows: TGTGCCAGCAGCGCCGGGACTAGCTCCTACAATGAGCAGTTCTTC.

This clone showed up just a few times. The chain uses TRBV7-3 and TRBJ2-3, with TRBD1 matching over 8 bases. With V trimmed by 5 bases and J by 9 bases, 7 bases remained unmatched. CDR1 and CDR2 (germline): SGHTA, FQGTGA. This CDR3 contains 13 residues. This CDR3 is CASSPTGVRTQYF. The CDR3, as DNA: TGTGCCAGCAGCCCGACAGGGGTTCGAACGCAGTATTTT.

The CDR3 nucleotides are TGTGCCCTACGGGTAGCGGGCTCCTACGAGCAGTACTTC. This gives the protein CALRVAGSYEQYF. The chain recombines TRBV7-9 with TRBJ2-7; TRBD2 matches 7 bases. The V and J ends lost 11 bases and 0 bases, in that order; junction bases with no gene match: 7. The germline gives CDR1 SEHNR, CDR2 FQNEAQ (reference sequence). The CDR3 sequence is 13 residues long.

The chain uses TRBV5-1 and TRBJ2-2; D gene uncertain. Germline V gives CDR1 SGHRS, CDR2 YFSETQ. V was cut by 1 base and J by 0 bases, with 10 bases left in between. This CDR3 has 16 residues. The CDR3 DNA sequence: TGCGCCAGCAGCTTGTATGGCAGGCCGAACACCGGGGAGCTGTTTTTT. Encoded protein: CASSLYGRPNTGELFF.

The chain links TRBV28 to TRBJ1-6; D gene uncertain. CDR1 is MDHEN and CDR2 is SYDVKM in the germline V gene. The length of the CDR3 is 15 residues. V was pared by 4 bases and J by 7 bases, with 14 bases between. The CDR3 sequence: CASSSPPLGNSPLHF. The CDR3 DNA reads as TGTGCCAGCAGTTCCCCCCCGTTGGGCAATTCACCCCTCCACTTT. Using reference TRBV28 and TRBJ1-6 for the parts outside the CDR3, the full variable domain is DVKVTQSSRYLVKRTGEKVFLECVQDMDHENMFWYRQDPGLGLRLIYFSYDVKMKEKGDIPEGYSVSREKKERFSLILESASTNQTSMYLCASSSPPLGNSPLHFGNGTRLTVT.

J is TRBJ2-7 and V is TRBV29-1; 8 bases match TRBD1. There are 14 residues in the CDR3. The germline gives CDR1 SQVTM, CDR2 ANQGSEA. V lost 6 bases to trimming and J lost 2 bases; unmatched junction nucleotides: 9. The CDR3 loop reads CSVVRRQGTYEQYF. CDR3 DNA sequence: TGCAGCGTGGTCAGGCGACAGGGGACCTACGAGCAGTACTTC.

V gene TRBV6-5 combines with J gene TRBJ2-3; 11 nucleotides agree with TRBD1. The CDR3 sequence is 15 residues long. V was pared by 4 bases and J by 4 bases, with 4 bases of the junction left unmatched. The germline V gene has CDR1 MNHEY and CDR2 SVGAGI. CDR3 sequence (DNA): TGTGCCAGCAGTTCCCGGGACAGGGGGTCAGATACGCAGTATTTT. Translating gives CASSSRDRGSDTQYF.

This clone was seen a handful of times. This chain uses TRBV28 with TRBJ1-1, with D perhaps matching TRBD1 (6 bases). Germline V gives CDR1 MDHEN, CDR2 SYDVKM. The CDR3 contains 14 residues. V was trimmed by 3 bases and J by 1 base, leaving 9 bases between them. CDR3 loop: CASSFARGNTEAFF. The CDR3 nucleotides are TGTGCCAGCAGTTTTGCCAGGGGGAACACTGAAGCTTTCTTT.

This clone was seen more than once but under ten times. The V call is TRBV10-3, the J call TRBJ2-3; tentative D call: TRBD1 (5 bases). This CDR3 is 15 amino acids long. V was cut by 10 bases and J by 2 bases, with 19 bases left in between. Germline values: CDR1 ENHRY, CDR2 SYGVKD. The CDR3 DNA reads as TGTGCCACCGGGTCGTGGGGCAGAAACACAGATACGCAGTATTTT. Its translation is CATGSWGRNTDTQYF.

The chain is built from TRBV5-1 and TRBJ2-7, with D perhaps matching TRBD1 (6 bases). The CDR3 loop spans 14 amino acids. V shed 4 bases and J shed 3 bases, with 14 bases lying between them. Per the germline V gene, CDR1 is SGHRS and CDR2 is YFSETQ. Here the CDR3 DNA reads TGCGCCAGCAGCCCCGGGACACGGCTCTACGAGCAGTACTTC. Amino acids: CASSPGTRLYEQYF.

This clone came up a few times. The chain carries TRBV9 and TRBJ2-2; D call uncertain. The V gene's germline CDR1 is SGDLS and CDR2 YYNGEE. V lost 1 base to trimming and J lost 5 bases, with 9 bases between them. The CDR3 spans 14 residues. The CDR3 here is CASSVNRWTGELFF. CDR3 nucleotide sequence: TGTGCCAGCAGCGTAAATCGGTGGACCGGGGAGCTGTTTTTT.

This chain connects TRBV29-1 to TRBJ1-1; 9 nucleotides agree with TRBD1. From germline, CDR1 is SQVTM and CDR2 ANQGSEA. The CDR3 extends over 12 amino acids. With 4 bases clipped from V and 9 bases from J, the junction kept 6 bases outside the gene matches. This CDR3 reads CSVGGNRGQAFF. The CDR3 DNA is TGCAGCGTTGGCGGGAACAGGGGGCAAGCTTTCTTT.

The table lists this clone with a few counts. The gene calls are TRBV5-1 and TRBJ2-7, with a tentative D call TRBD1 (5 bases). The CDR3 has 16 residues. Trimming took off 2 bases at V and 3 bases at J, with 18 bases between the two ends. Germline V gives CDR1 SGHRS, CDR2 YFSETQ. CDR3 protein: CASSFVGQNGRYEQYF. The CDR3 coding sequence is TGCGCCAGCAGCTTCGTTGGACAAAACGGGCGCTACGAGCAGTACTTC.

The rearrangement links TRBV5-1 to TRBJ2-3; the D is unclear. Looked up from germline, CDR1 is SGHRS and CDR2 is YFSETQ. V gave up 5 bases and J gave up 3 bases, with 13 bases separating them. CDR3 size: 14 residues. The CDR3 is CASSPRRVTDTQYF. In DNA, the CDR3 is TGCGCCAGCAGTCCCCGACGGGTGACAGATACGCAGTATTTT.

The table lists this clone with a few counts. The V gene is TRBV30, the J gene TRBJ1-6; D is undetermined. The CDR3 covers 13 residues. Trimming left V 5 bases short and J 7 bases short, with 12 bases between. The germline V gene encodes CDR1 GTSNPN and CDR2 SVGIG (reference sequence). The CDR3: CAWGLSGNSPLHF. CDR3 in DNA: TGTGCCTGGGGCCTTTCGGGGAATTCACCCCTCCACTTT.

This clone occurred a few times. The V gene is TRBV13, the J gene TRBJ1-6; 7 positions match TRBD1. This CDR3 spans 18 amino acids. With 0 bases clipped from V and 7 bases from J, the junction kept 12 bases outside the gene matches. The germline CDR1 and CDR2 sequences are PRHDT and FYEKMQ (reference sequence). Here the CDR3 reads CASSLGRLTGVVNSPLHF. The CDR3 DNA reads as TGTGCCAGCAGCTTAGGACGGCTAACAGGGGTTGTGAATTCACCCCTCCACTTT.

This chain connects TRBV6-5 to TRBJ1-2, with TRBD1 as a possible D gene (6 bases). This CDR3 comprises 14 residues. The V end was cut by 10 bases, the J end by 1 base, with 16 bases between. CDR1 is MNHEY, CDR2 SVGAGI, per germline. CDR3 sequence (DNA): TGTGCCACCGGGGGGCCAAACAATAACTATGGCTACACCTTC. This sequence encodes CATGGPNNNYGYTF.

Only a few counts were recorded for this clone. The chain uses TRBV7-9 and TRBJ2-3; no clear D. Germline loops: CDR1 SEHNR, CDR2 FQNEAQ (reference sequence). CDR3 length: 13 amino acids. The germline V and J ends were trimmed by 1 base and 4 bases, with 6 bases remaining between them. The CDR3 here is CASSLGLSDTQYF. CDR3 sequence (DNA): TGTGCCAGCAGCTTAGGGTTATCAGATACGCAGTATTTT.

Written as DNA, the CDR3 is TGTGCCAGCAGTGACAACAGGGATCAGCCCCAGCATTTT. As protein: CASSDNRDQPQHF. The chain is built from TRBV2 and TRBJ1-5; weak D call: TRBD1 (6 bases). The CDR3 runs to 13 residues. The V gene lost 3 bases and the J gene lost 5 bases, with 8 bases spanning the gap. CDR1 and CDR2 from the germline V gene are SNHLY and FYNNEI.

This clone has more than one count but fewer than ten. The rearrangement joins TRBV7-9 to TRBJ1-5; tentative D call: TRBD1 (6 bases). Germline loops: CDR1 SEHNR, CDR2 FQNEAQ (reference sequence). The CDR3 spans 13 residues. Deletions cut 5 bases from V and 10 bases from J, with 15 bases between. The CDR3 DNA reads TGTGCCAGCAGCCGCGAGTTCAGGGGTCCCCAGCATTTT. It specifies CASSREFRGPQHF.

This chain joins TRBV7-2 and TRBJ2-3; D may be TRBD2 (7 bases). In germline, CDR1 is SGHTA, CDR2 FQGNSA. The CDR3 is 17 residues long. V dropped 5 bases and J dropped 6 bases, with 24 bases sitting between them. CDR3 region: CASSPTGGPTRGDTQYF. The CDR3 DNA reads TGTGCCAGCAGCCCTACGGGGGGCCCCACTCGAGGGGATACGCAGTATTTT. The full variable domain, with the rest looked up from reference TRBV7-2 and TRBJ2-3, is GAGVSQSPSNKVTEKGKDVELRCDPISGHTALYWYRQSLGQGLEFLIYFQGNSAPDKSGLPSDRFSAERTGGSVSTLTIQRTQQEDSAVYLCASSPTGGPTRGDTQYFGPGTRLTVL.

V usage is TRBV5-1 and J usage is TRBJ2-7, with 8 nucleotides matching TRBD1. Germline V gives CDR1 SGHRS, CDR2 YFSETQ. After removal of 0 bases from V and 3 bases from J, the junction contained 5 bases not matched to a gene. This CDR3 is built from 15 residues. The DNA for the CDR3 is TGCGCCAGCAGCTTGGGACGGACAGGGTACTACGAGCAGTACTTC. Its protein is CASSLGRTGYYEQYF.

This clone was seen a few times. V is TRBV5-1 and J is TRBJ1-1; D may be TRBD1 (5 bases). Germline CDR1 SGHRS, CDR2 YFSETQ. V gave up 0 bases and J gave up 4 bases, with 10 bases separating them. The CDR3 has 14 amino acids. CDR3 sequence (DNA): TGCGCCAGCAGCTTGGACTCGGGGCTCACTGAAGCTTTCTTT. Its protein is CASSLDSGLTEAFF.

The chain recombines TRBV5-1 with TRBJ1-1; D may be TRBD1 (5 bases). CDR3 length: 14 amino acids. Germline CDR1 and CDR2: SGHRS and YFSETQ. V was shortened by 0 bases and J by 5 bases, with 11 bases between the two germline ends. The CDR3: CASSLVGEGTEAFF. The DNA of the CDR3 is TGCGCCAGCAGCTTGGTGGGGGAGGGGACTGAAGCTTTCTTT.

V gene TRBV30 combines with J gene TRBJ1-4, with D unclear. From germline, CDR1 is GTSNPN and CDR2 SVGIG (reference sequence). The CDR3 contains 11 residues. Trimming took 0 bases from V and 10 from J, leaving 6 bases between them. The CDR3 here is CAWSVPGKLFF. The CDR3 nucleotides are TGTGCCTGGAGTGTGCCAGGAAAACTGTTTTTT.